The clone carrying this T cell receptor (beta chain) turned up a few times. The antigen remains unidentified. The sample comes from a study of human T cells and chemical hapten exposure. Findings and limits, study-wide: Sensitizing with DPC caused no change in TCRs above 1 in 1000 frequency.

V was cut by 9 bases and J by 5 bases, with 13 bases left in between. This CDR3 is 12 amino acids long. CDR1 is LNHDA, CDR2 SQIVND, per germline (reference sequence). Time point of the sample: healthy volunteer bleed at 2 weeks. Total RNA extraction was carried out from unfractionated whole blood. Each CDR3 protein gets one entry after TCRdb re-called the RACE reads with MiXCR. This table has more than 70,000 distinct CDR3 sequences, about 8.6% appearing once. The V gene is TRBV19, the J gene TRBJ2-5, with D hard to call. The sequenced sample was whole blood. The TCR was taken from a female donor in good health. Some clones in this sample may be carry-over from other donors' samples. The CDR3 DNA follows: TGTGCCAGCCGCGATGGTGTTGAGACCCAGTACTTC. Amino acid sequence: CASRDGVETQYF.